This TCR beta chain emerged from a study of cytomegalovirus exposure and HLA in healthy donors. The PCR contained 60 Vbeta and 13 Jbeta primers. Using immunoSEQ multiplex PCR, the repertoire was profiled, and TCRdb retains in-frame clones only, with some absent. The sample yields under 140,000 clones, about 80% seen once. This clone came up a few times. There are 15 residues in the CDR3. Per germline, CDR1 MNHNY and CDR2 SVGAGI (reference sequence). The V gene lost 2 bases and the J gene lost 3 bases, with 11 bases spanning the gap. Material: PBMCs. This rearrangement joins TRBV6-6 to TRBJ1-3, with a possible D match to TRBD1 (5 bases). The receptor was derived from a woman aged 55-75 years in good health and CMV-seropositive. The CDR3 region has the DNA TGTGCCAGCAGTTACCAGGGTGGCTTTGGAAACACCATATATTTT. Translated, it gives CASSYQGGFGNTIYF.